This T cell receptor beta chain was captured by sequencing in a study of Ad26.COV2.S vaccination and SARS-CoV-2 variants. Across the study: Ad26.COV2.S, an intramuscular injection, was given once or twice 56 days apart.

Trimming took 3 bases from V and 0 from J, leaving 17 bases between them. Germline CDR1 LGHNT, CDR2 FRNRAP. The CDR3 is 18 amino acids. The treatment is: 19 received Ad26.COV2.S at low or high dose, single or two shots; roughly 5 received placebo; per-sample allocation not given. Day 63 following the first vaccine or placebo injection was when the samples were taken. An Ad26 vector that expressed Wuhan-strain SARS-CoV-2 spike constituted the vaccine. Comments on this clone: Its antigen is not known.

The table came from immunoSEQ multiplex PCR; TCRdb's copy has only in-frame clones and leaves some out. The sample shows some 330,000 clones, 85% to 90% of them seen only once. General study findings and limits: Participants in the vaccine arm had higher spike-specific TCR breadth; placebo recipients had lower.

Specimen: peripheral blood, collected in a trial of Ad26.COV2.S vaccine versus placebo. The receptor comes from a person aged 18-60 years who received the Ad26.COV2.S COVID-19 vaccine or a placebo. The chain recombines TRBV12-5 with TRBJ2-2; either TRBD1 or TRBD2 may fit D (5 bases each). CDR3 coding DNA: TGTGCTAGTGGTTTAAGGGTCGGAGGACAATCGAACACCGGGGAGCTGTTTTTT. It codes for CASGLRVGGQSNTGELFF. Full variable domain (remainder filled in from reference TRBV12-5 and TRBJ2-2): DARVTQTPRHKVTEMGQEVTMRCQPILGHNTVFWYRQTMMQGLELLAYFRNRAPLDDSGMPKDRFSAEMPDATLATLKIQPSEPRDSAVYFCASGLRVGGQSNTGELFFGEGSRLTVL.